This T cell receptor beta chain comes out of a study of a mutant IDH1 vaccine in newly diagnosed glioma (dated by TCRdb to the early 2020s). Regarding the complete study: Patients received eight vaccinations in weeks 1, 3, 5, 7, 11, 15, 19 and 23, corresponding to visits V03 through V10. Vaccination started 4-6 weeks after radiotherapy alone, or was given together with temozolomide cycles in the groups whose treatment included chemotherapy. The roughly 32 treated patients were approximately 62% male and 37.5% female, with a mean age of roughly 42 years. Prior to enrollment, standard therapy consisting of radiotherapy alone, temozolomide alone, or radiochemotherapy with temozolomide had been administered to patients, with the combination being received by most patients. Peripheral blood was collected at six visits: V03 (baseline), V05, V07, V10, V12 and V13. Longitudinal TCRB deep sequencing was performed for 20 to 30 treated patients wherever samples were available for exploratory analyses.

Remarks on this clone: The target of this receptor is not known. No base qualities exist here, and no much larger clone lies one base off it.

The CDR3 spans 12 residues, from the cysteine through the phenylalanine. CDR3 DNA only is kept here, 36 bases in frame from base 1. The germline V gene specifies SQVTM as CDR1 and ANQGSEA as CDR2. V loses 4 bases, J loses 12 bases, and the germline ends lie 18 bases apart. What the work shows at the level of the full study, not this receptor alone: The authors stated that sample limitations prevented analyses of patient blood samples from being reproduced. Selection of PBMC samples for TCRB deep sequencing was based on availability. Immune responses induced by the vaccine were seen in about 93% of patients across multiple MHC alleles. No apparent relationship was observed between pseudoprogression and alterations in the top peripheral T cell clonotypes detected by TCRB sequencing.

The method was the immunoSEQ multiplex PCR assay. Following the manufacturer's protocol, the hsTCRB Kit was used to amplify rearranged TCR beta chain sequences. Sequencing of TCRB libraries was carried out on an Illumina MiSeq. The original methods were these. Demultiplexing, trimming and gene mapping were performed with the kit vendor's proprietary platform. The source is immuneACCESS, and TCRdb retained only in-frame sequences with V and J called. Part of the clones is not carried over; for the studies checked, unresolved V genes explain less than half of this, and the remainder is unexplained. Clone size and V and J calls were adopted from that table, with D and trimming inferred from the DNA. Here the sample has about 72,000 clones; over 70% occur a single time. The ten largest clones represent 13% of the sample. The label giving this sample's time point can be read as: week 23, last vaccination. A 20-mer mutant IDH1 peptide at 300 micrograms in Montanide made up each vaccine dose, which was injected subcutaneously together with topical imiquimod. All donors had newly diagnosed IDH1-mutant astrocytomas of WHO grade 3 or 4 that showed loss of nuclear ATRX. The samples were drawn from NOA16, a multicentre, single-arm, open-label phase I trial in Germany that tested a mutant IDH1 peptide vaccine in humans for the first time. The DNeasy Blood and Tissue Kit was used to extract genomic DNA from EDTA blood for TCRB sequencing.

The sequence was obtained from a man between 18 and 29 years old with glioma. This specimen consisted of PBMCs, obtained from a glioma patient whose treatment included an IDH1 peptide vaccine. The chain uses TRBV29-1 and TRBJ1-1; the D gene cannot be resolved reliably. CDR3 region: CSVGSWVSVPFF. The nucleotide sequence reads TGCAGCGTTGGCTCCTGGGTTTCAGTCCCTTTCTTT.